The rows below give T cell receptor beta chains drawn from one sample of a study of neoadjuvant anti-PD-1 for oral cavity cancer. The repertoire was sequenced with immunoSEQ multiplex PCR; TCRdb's copy has only in-frame clones and lacks some. The data show some 6,700 clones, roughly 74% seen once. The specimen was PBMCs, collected before nivolumab (anti-PD-1) treatment. The source of these receptors is a person aged 40-85 years with oral cavity squamous cell carcinoma. The conserved cysteine and the conserved F or W are not part of the CDR3 here.

V gene	J gene	CDR3 protein
TRBV30	TRBJ1-5	AWSGGNQPQH
TRBV5-4	TRBJ1-2	ASSLVGQSTNYGYT
TRBV7-9	TRBJ1-1	ASSLASKGFHSTEAF
TRBV4-1	TRBJ1-1	ASSQDRGVNTEAF
TRBV2	TRBJ2-7	ASRLGVVAGNEQY
TRBV4-2	TRBJ2-7	ASSQDSRGHRSYEQY
TRBV29-1	TRBJ2-3	SVRTWTGNTDTQY
TRBV5-8	TRBJ1-2	ASSLDRVRGYT
TRBV7-9	TRBJ2-3	ASSRTYQADTQY
TRBV11-2	TRBJ1-2	ASRPVRDGYT
TRBV5-1	TRBJ1-1	ASSFGGGNTEAF
TRBV11-3	TRBJ2-7	ASSFGEGHEQY
TRBV6-5	TRBJ1-1	ASSPAGQQNTEAF
TRBV19	TRBJ1-2	ASRGQGGDYGYT
TRBV6-5	TRBJ2-7	ASSARDRATHEQY
TRBV5-1	TRBJ2-2	ASRTVGTGGSGELF
TRBV10-1	TRBJ2-2	ASSESFTGELF
TRBV29-1	TRBJ2-1	SVGVSPNEQF
TRBV10-3	TRBJ2-7	AISTSYTYEQY
TRBV7-8	TRBJ2-6	ASSLATFTAGYSGANVLT
TRBV6-1	TRBJ2-7	ASSLARSDEQY
TRBV10-3	TRBJ1-1	AISEARNTEAF
TRBV7-7	TRBJ2-2	ASSLAWAGELF
TRBV4-2	TRBJ1-1	ASSQAGSNTEAF
TRBV19	TRBJ2-3	ASSIGTDTQY
TRBV19	TRBJ1-2	ASSTPPRPYT
TRBV19	TRBJ2-2	ASSMVRAGELF
TRBV6-1	TRBJ2-1	ASSDTDRRLYNEQF
TRBV7-9	TRBJ1-6	ASRRGVLGALH
TRBV6-5	TRBJ1-6	ASSYWVRQGGSPLH
TRBV9	TRBJ2-2	ASSVVPTPYTGELF
TRBV19	TRBJ2-1	ASGPGGSYNEQF
TRBV15	TRBJ2-5	ATSGGHSSGETQY
TRBV6-1	TRBJ2-1	ASSERRSSGAYNEQF
TRBV6-5	TRBJ1-2	ASRRWVGGYT
TRBV2	TRBJ2-4	ASSEMTSGGDIQY
TRBV9	TRBJ1-2	ASSVGPGGQGFDYGYT
TRBV27	TRBJ2-7	ASSSGRGGPYEQY
TRBV28	TRBJ1-5	ASSFAGEGNQPQH
TRBV29-1	TRBJ2-5	SVEVTGQETQY
TRBV21-1	TRBJ2-7	ASSNWDRGPYEQY
TRBV6-1	TRBJ2-1	ASRGGGSSYNEQF
TRBV19	TRBJ1-1	ASSIAYSMNTEAF
TRBV7-8	TRBJ1-5	ASDRTGAGNQPQH
TRBV10-2	TRBJ1-5	ASSGTGGRNQPQH
TRBV9	TRBJ1-5	ASSPRDIDQPQH
TRBV7-2	TRBJ2-7	ATASPISYEQY
TRBV10-1	TRBJ2-2	ASSESWGGGAGELF
TRBV15	TRBJ1-5	ATSSPGSAINSNQPQH
TRBV7-2	TRBJ2-5	ASTPFGGGGETQY
TRBV7-9	TRBJ2-7	ASSPQSSYEQY
TRBV6-5	TRBJ2-6	ASSRRSSGANVLT
TRBV7-2	TRBJ1-6	ASSYLRLGSPLH
TRBV28	TRBJ2-2	ASSRPVGELF